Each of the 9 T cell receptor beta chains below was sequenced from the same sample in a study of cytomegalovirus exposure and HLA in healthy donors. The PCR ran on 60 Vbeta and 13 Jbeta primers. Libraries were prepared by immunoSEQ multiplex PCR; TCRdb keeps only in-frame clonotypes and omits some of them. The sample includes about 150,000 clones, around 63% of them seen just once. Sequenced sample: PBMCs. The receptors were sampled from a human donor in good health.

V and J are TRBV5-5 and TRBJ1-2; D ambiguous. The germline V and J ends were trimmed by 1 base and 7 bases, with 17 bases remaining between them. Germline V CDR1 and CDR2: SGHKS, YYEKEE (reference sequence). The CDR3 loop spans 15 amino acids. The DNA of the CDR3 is TGTGCCAGCAGCTTGTTCCAGGAGGGCCGCAGTGGCTACACCTTC. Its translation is CASSLFQEGRSGYTF.

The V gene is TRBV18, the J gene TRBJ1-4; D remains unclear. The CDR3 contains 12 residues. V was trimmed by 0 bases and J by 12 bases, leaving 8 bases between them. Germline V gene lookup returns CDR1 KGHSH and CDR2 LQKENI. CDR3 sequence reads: CASSPPRRELFF. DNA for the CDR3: TGTGCCAGCTCACCACCGAGGCGGGAACTGTTTTTT.

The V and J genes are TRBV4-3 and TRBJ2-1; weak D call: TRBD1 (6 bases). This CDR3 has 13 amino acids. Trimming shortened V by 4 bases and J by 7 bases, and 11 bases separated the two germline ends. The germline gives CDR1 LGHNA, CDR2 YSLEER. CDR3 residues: CASSPQGSNEQFF. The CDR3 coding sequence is TGCGCCAGCAGCCCCCAGGGGTCAAATGAGCAGTTCTTC.

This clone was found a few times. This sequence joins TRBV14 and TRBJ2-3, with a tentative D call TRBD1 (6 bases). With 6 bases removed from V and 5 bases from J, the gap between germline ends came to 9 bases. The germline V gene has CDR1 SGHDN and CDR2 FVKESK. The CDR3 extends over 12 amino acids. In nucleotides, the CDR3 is TGTGCCAGCAGTCAGACAGGAGATACGCAGTATTTT. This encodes CASSQTGDTQYF.

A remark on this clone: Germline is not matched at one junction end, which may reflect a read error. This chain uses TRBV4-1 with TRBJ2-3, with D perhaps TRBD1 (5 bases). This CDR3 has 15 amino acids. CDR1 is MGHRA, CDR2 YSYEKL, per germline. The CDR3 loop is CASSQDRRTTDTQYF. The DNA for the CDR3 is TGTGCCAGCAGCCAAGATCGCAGGACAACAGATACGCAGTATTTT.

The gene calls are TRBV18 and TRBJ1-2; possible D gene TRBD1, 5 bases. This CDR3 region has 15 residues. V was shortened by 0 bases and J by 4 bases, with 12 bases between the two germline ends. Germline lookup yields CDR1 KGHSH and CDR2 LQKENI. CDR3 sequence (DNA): TGTGCCAGCTCACCACCGCAGGGAATGAGCTATGGCTACACCTTC. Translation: CASSPPQGMSYGYTF.

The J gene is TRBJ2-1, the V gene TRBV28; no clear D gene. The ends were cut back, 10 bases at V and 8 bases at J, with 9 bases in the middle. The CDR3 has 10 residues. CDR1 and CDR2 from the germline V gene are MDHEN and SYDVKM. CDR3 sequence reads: CATFGYEQFF. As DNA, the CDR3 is TGTGCCACCTTCGGGTATGAGCAGTTCTTC.

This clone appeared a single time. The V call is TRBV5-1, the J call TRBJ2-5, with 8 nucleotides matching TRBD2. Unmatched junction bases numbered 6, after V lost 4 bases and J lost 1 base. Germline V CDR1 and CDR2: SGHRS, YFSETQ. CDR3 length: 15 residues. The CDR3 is CASSPRTSGQETQYF. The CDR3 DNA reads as TGCGCCAGCAGCCCCCGAACTAGCGGCCAAGAGACCCAGTACTTC.

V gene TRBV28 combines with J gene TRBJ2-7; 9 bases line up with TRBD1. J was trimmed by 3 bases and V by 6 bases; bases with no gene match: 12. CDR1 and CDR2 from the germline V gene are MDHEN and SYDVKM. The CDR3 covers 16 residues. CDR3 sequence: CASRPRTGQGFYEQYF. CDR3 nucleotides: TGTGCCAGCAGACCTAGGACGGGACAGGGTTTCTACGAGCAGTACTTC.